What follows describes a single T cell receptor (beta chain). Its antigen is unknown. Within one base of it there is no much larger clone, and no base qualities were kept. The treatment or condition label of this sample denotes: allogeneic hematopoietic cell transplantation with graft depleted of TCRalphabeta T cells and CD19 B cells. Transplant recipients were children who received TCRalphabeta/CD19-depleted allogeneic hematopoietic cell grafts. The data originate from a study of T-cell reconstitution after alpha-beta-depleted transplantation in children (dated by TCRdb to about 2016). Regarding the study in general: Using TCR repertoire profiling, the study quantitatively followed how T-cell immune reconstitution unfolded in children after TCRalphabeta/CD19-depleted allogeneic hematopoietic cell transplantation.

Receptor libraries were prepared by PCR. Instrument used: Illumina HiSeq 2500. Molecular barcoding was employed in the preparation of TCR libraries, with unique molecular identifiers being used to normalize TCRbeta repertoire quantification. Using fastp at Q25 and MiXCR, TCRdb reprocessed the public reads and kept productive beta chains. Rows merge per CDR3 protein into single entries with the most common DNA and genes. This sample holds about 870,000 distinct CDR3 sequences; approximately 15% were observed only once. The top ten clonotypes cover approximately 5% of the sample. Overall results and qualifications from the work: The apparently early recovery of alphabetaT-cell counts about two months after transplant reportedly depended on only several hundred rapidly expanded clones that came from non-depleted graft cells. Hyperexpanded clone frequencies declined over subsequent months; after one year, T-cell counts and TCRbeta diversity were mostly attributed to newly produced T cells. The high TCRbeta diversity at day 60 in some patients was ascribed to recipient T cells and intrathymic progenitors that had survived conditioning.

The sequence was collected from a male patient between 5 and 17 years old who had a stem cell transplant for acute lymphoblastic leukemia, so the T cells may come from the graft donor. Sequencing used PBMCs, mostly from graft donor cells, obtained 360 days after TCRalphabeta/CD19-depleted stem cell transplant.

The CDR3 protein: CASSSPGLGEETQYF. The nucleotides read TGTGCCAGCAGTTCACCGGGACTAGGAGAGGAGACCCAGTACTTC. The chain was built from TRBV27 and TRBJ2-5; the central 8 bases match TRBD2. Counted from cysteine to phenylalanine, this CDR3 has 15 amino acids. The sequence is cut down to CDR3 DNA, 45 bases in frame from base 1. From the germline V gene (reference sequence), CDR1 is MNHEY and CDR2 is SMNVEV. The V end gives up 4 bases and the J end 5 bases, leaving 9 bases in the junction not matched to a gene.